The 27 T cell receptor beta chains below come from one sample, sequenced in a study of response to subunit inactivated influenza vaccine. One entry per CDR3 protein, called by TCRdb with MiXCR from the RT-PCR reads. The table records roughly 760,000 distinct CDR3 sequences, around 20% of them present only once. Source: PBMCs from blood, taken about 5 days after vaccination. These TCRs come from a man between 45 and 60 years old who received an inactivated influenza vaccine.

The chain recombines TRBV12-3 or TRBV12-4 with TRBJ1-1, with unresolved D. The CDR3 is made up of 14 amino acids. Trimming shortened V by 2 bases and J by 3 bases, and 10 bases separated the two germline ends. CDR3 sequence (DNA): TGTGCCAGCAGTTTAATTACGGGTTACACTGAAGCTTTCTTT. It codes for CASSLITGYTEAFF.

The chain carries TRBV7-2 and TRBJ1-6; D gene unclear. Trimming took 1 base from V and 6 from J, leaving 7 bases between them. Germline lookup yields CDR1 SGHTA and CDR2 FQGNSA. The CDR3 extends over 14 amino acids. CDR3 sequence: CASSLGELNSPLHF. The CDR3 DNA follows: TGTGCCAGCAGCTTAGGGGAGCTTAATTCACCCCTCCACTTT.

This clonotype was counted only a few times. The J gene is TRBJ2-1, the V gene TRBV4-3; no clear D. V lost 0 bases and J lost 0, with 6 bases in between. The CDR3 sequence is 15 residues long. The germline V gene has CDR1 LGHNA and CDR2 YSLEER. CDR3 protein: CASSQEARSYNEQFF. The DNA of the CDR3 is TGCGCCAGCAGCCAAGAAGCGCGCTCCTACAATGAGCAGTTCTTC.

The CDR3 nucleotides read TGCAGTGCCGAGAGACTAGCGGGTTGGAATGAGCAGTTCTTC. As protein: CSAERLAGWNEQFF. V and J are TRBV20-1 and TRBJ2-1, with 10 bases that match TRBD2. Trimming took 6 bases from V and 7 from J; bases not matched to a gene: 9. The CDR3 totals 14 residues. Per germline, CDR1 DFQATT and CDR2 SNEGSKA (reference sequence).

V and J are TRBV19 and TRBJ2-2; a possible D gene is TRBD2 (5 bases). CDR3 size: 15 residues. The germline CDR1 and CDR2 sequences are LNHDA and SQIVND (reference sequence). Trimming removed 5 bases at V and 4 bases at J, with 14 bases between. The CDR3 sequence: CASSFSDFLTGELFF. CDR3 in DNA: TGTGCCAGTAGTTTCTCGGACTTTCTCACCGGGGAGCTGTTTTTT.

The chain couples TRBV5-6 to TRBJ2-2; TRBD1 might be the D (5 bases). This CDR3 region has 15 residues. Per germline, CDR1 SGHDT and CDR2 YYEEEE. V was pared by 1 base and J by 3 bases, with 10 bases between. CDR3 region: CASSLQGPDTGELFF. For the CDR3, the DNA is TGTGCCAGCAGCTTGCAGGGTCCGGACACCGGGGAGCTGTTTTTT.

The genes are TRBV5-6 and TRBJ1-5; 11 positions agree with TRBD1. Germline lookup yields CDR1 SGHDT and CDR2 YYEEEE. This CDR3 spans 20 amino acids. J was trimmed by 0 bases and V by 0 bases; bases with no gene match: 11. The CDR3 DNA is TGTGCCAGCAGCTTGGCTCTGGGACAGGGGGGAGATTATAGCAATCAGCCCCAGCATTTT. This encodes CASSLALGQGGDYSNQPQHF. The full variable domain, with the rest looked up from reference TRBV5-6 and TRBJ1-5, is DAGVTQSPTHLIKTRGQQVTLRCSPKSGHDTVSWYQQALGQGPQFIFQYYEEEERQRGNFPDRFSGHQFPNYSSELNVNALLLGDSALYLCASSLALGQGGDYSNQPQHFGDGTRLSIL.

The chain combines TRBV12-3 or TRBV12-4 with TRBJ1-3, with D possibly matching TRBD1 (6 bases). This CDR3 contains 13 residues. V lost 7 bases and J 2 bases, leaving 9 bases between the germline ends. The CDR3 sequence: CASTGQTGNTIYF. The CDR3 region has the DNA TGTGCCAGCACCGGACAGACTGGAAACACCATATATTTT.

There are a few counts of this clonotype. The chain employs TRBV3-1 and TRBJ2-3; D not resolved. Trimming stripped 1 base from V and 3 bases from J, with 11 bases between. The CDR3 is 15 amino acids. Germline CDR1 is LGHDT and CDR2 is YNNKEL (reference sequence). CDR3 amino acids: CASSQGWYPTDTQYF. In DNA, the CDR3 is TGTGCCAGCAGCCAAGGTTGGTACCCGACAGATACGCAGTATTTT.

This clonotype was observed a handful of times. The chain is built from TRBV29-1 and TRBJ1-1, with D uncertain. Looked up from germline, CDR1 is SQVTM and CDR2 is ANQGSEA. Trimming stripped 4 bases from V and 10 bases from J, with 16 bases between. This CDR3 comprises 12 residues. CDR3 in DNA: TGCAGCGTTGTAGCGGCGCAAGGTGGAGCTTTCTTT. Protein product: CSVVAAQGGAFF. The full variable domain, rest sourced from reference TRBV29-1 and TRBJ1-1, is SAVISQKPSRDICQRGTSLTIQCQVDSQVTMMFWYRQQPGQSLTLIATANQGSEATYESGFVIDKFPISRPNLTFSTLTVSNMSPEDSSIYLCSVVAAQGGAFFGQGTRLTVV.

The sample holds a few counts of this clonotype. This sequence joins TRBV12-3 or TRBV12-4 and TRBJ1-3; the D gene is possibly TRBD1 (5 bases). V dropped 7 bases and J dropped 8 bases, with 9 bases sitting between them. The CDR3 has 11 residues. CDR3 in DNA: TGTGCCAGCACCCTGGGACACACCATATATTTT. This encodes CASTLGHTIYF.

This clonotype turned up a few times. The chain couples TRBV12-3 or TRBV12-4 to TRBJ1-1; D is undetermined. Trimming took off 4 bases at V and 6 bases at J, with 9 bases between the two ends. The CDR3 is 12 amino acids. In DNA, the CDR3 is TGTGCCAGCAGTTCGGTGCGGGCTGAAGCTTTCTTT. This codes for CASSSVRAEAFF.

The chain carries TRBV29-1 and TRBJ2-6, with D possibly called TRBD1 or TRBD2 (6 bases each). The CDR3 has 13 amino acids. Germline V lookup: CDR1 SQVTM, CDR2 ANQGSEA. Trimming took 6 bases from V and 2 from J, leaving 8 bases between them. CDR3 nucleotide sequence: TGCAGCGTGGGGGGCGCTGGGGCCAACGTCCTGACTTTC. Translation: CSVGGAGANVLTF. Looking up the rest from reference TRBV29-1 and TRBJ2-6 gives the full variable domain: SAVISQKPSRDICQRGTSLTIQCQVDSQVTMMFWYRQQPGQSLTLIATANQGSEATYESGFVIDKFPISRPNLTFSTLTVSNMSPEDSSIYLCSVGGAGANVLTFGAGSRLTVL.

Many counts were recorded for this clonotype. V and J are TRBV10-2 and TRBJ2-7; 8 nucleotides agree with TRBD2. CDR1 and CDR2 from the germline V gene are WSHSY and SAAADI. V lost 7 bases to trimming and J lost 5 bases; unmatched junction nucleotides: 10. The length of the CDR3 is 14 residues. DNA of the CDR3: TGCGCCAGCATTGGTGGGACTAGACCCAACGAGCAGTACTTC. Translated, it gives CASIGGTRPNEQYF.

This clonotype has only a few counts. The V gene is TRBV10-3, the J gene TRBJ2-3; TRBD1 matches 8 bases. The CDR3 runs to 14 residues. Germline V gives CDR1 ENHRY, CDR2 SYGVKD. V gave up 4 bases and J gave up 3 bases; unmatched junction bases: 3. Here the CDR3 reads CAISGTGGTDTQYF. The CDR3 nucleotides are TGTGCCATCAGTGGAACAGGGGGAACAGATACGCAGTATTTT.

The chain joins TRBV21-1 to TRBJ2-4. TRBV21-1 constitutes a pseudogene. CDR3 length: 10 amino acids. The CDR3 sequence is CASRTSVLYF. The CDR3 bases are TGTGCCAGCAGGACTAGCGTTTTGTACTTC.

V gene TRBV5-4 combines with J gene TRBJ2-2; D is unclear. The CDR3 contains 15 residues. V lost 2 bases and J 0 bases, leaving 8 bases between the germline ends. In germline, CDR1 is SGHNT, CDR2 YYREEE (reference sequence). The CDR3 nucleotides read TGTGCCAGCAGCTTAGCTAGGGCGAACACCGGGGAGCTGTTTTTT. This sequence encodes CASSLARANTGELFF. Full variable domain (rest looked up from reference TRBV5-4 and TRBJ2-2): ETGVTQSPTHLIKTRGQQVTLRCSSQSGHNTVSWYQQALGQGPQFIFQYYREEENGRGNFPPRFSGLQFPNYSSELNVNALELDDSALYLCASSLARANTGELFFGEGSRLTVL.

This clonotype was counted ten times or more. A junction end diverges from the germline sequence, so it may reflect a read error. V is TRBV12-3 or TRBV12-4 and J is TRBJ2-1, with 8 bases lining up with TRBD1. The CDR3 consists of 15 residues. The CDR3 nucleotides read TGCGCCAGCAGTTCCGGGACAGGTCCCTACAATGAGCAGTTCTTC. It specifies CASSSGTGPYNEQFF.

A few counts support this clonotype. The chain joins TRBV10-3 to TRBJ1-1, with D perhaps TRBD1 (5 bases). CDR1 is ENHRY and CDR2 is SYGVKD in the germline V gene. This CDR3 has 15 amino acids. V shed 3 bases and J shed 1 base, with 12 bases lying between them. As DNA, the CDR3 is TGTGCCATCAGTGAAGCAGGGAGGCGGAACACTGAAGCTTTCTTT. This sequence encodes CAISEAGRRNTEAFF.

The chain couples TRBV7-2 to TRBJ2-7; maybe TRBD1 (5 bases). Deletions cut 4 bases from V and 4 bases from J, with 11 bases between. Germline V gene lookup returns CDR1 SGHTA and CDR2 FQGNSA. CDR3 length: 13 residues. This CDR3 is CASSSYRQYEQYF. The CDR3 DNA reads TGTGCCAGCAGCTCGTATCGACAGTACGAGCAGTACTTC.

This chain joins TRBV4-3 and TRBJ2-7, with D possibly being TRBD1 or TRBD2 (5 bases each). Germline-derived CDR1 and CDR2 are LGHNA and YSLEER. This CDR3 has 16 amino acids. The V and J ends lost 0 bases and 1 base respectively, with 13 bases between them. The CDR3 nucleotides are TGCGCCAGCAGCCAAGACTTCCGGGACGGTTCCTACGAGCAGTACTTC. This translates into CASSQDFRDGSYEQYF.

The V and J genes are TRBV11-1 and TRBJ2-1, with 14 bases lining up with TRBD2. The V and J ends lost 6 bases and 9 bases, in that order; junction bases with no gene match: 7. The CDR3 has 15 residues. The germline gives CDR1 SGHAT, CDR2 FQDESV (reference sequence). The CDR3 DNA reads as TGTGCCAGCAGACTAGGGACTAGCGGGGGTAGTGAGCAGTTCTTC. This sequence encodes CASRLGTSGGSEQFF.

The chain employs TRBV6-1 and TRBJ1-1; TRBD1 is a possible D gene (5 bases). The germline CDR1 and CDR2 sequences are MNHNS and SASEGT. V was pared by 2 bases and J by 7 bases, with 8 bases between. CDR3 length: 12 residues. CDR3 DNA: TGTGCCAGCAGTGAACCGGGACTTGAAGCTTTCTTT. It encodes CASSEPGLEAFF.

This clonotype showed up many times. The J gene is TRBJ2-2, the V gene TRBV27, with 9 bases lining up with TRBD1. J lost 7 bases, V lost 6 bases, and 6 bases had no gene match. The CDR3 is made up of 14 amino acids. Looked up from germline, CDR1 is MNHEY and CDR2 is SMNVEV (reference sequence). Here the CDR3 reads CASRGQGRIGELFF. In DNA form, the CDR3 reads TGTGCCAGCAGGGGACAGGGAAGGATCGGGGAGCTGTTTTTT.

This clonotype has only a few counts. This chain links TRBV7-8 with TRBJ1-5, with a weak D call TRBD1 (6 bases). CDR3 size: 18 residues. Germline V gene lookup returns CDR1 SGHVS and CDR2 FQNEAQ. V was clipped by 1 base and J by 3 bases, with 19 bases between them. The CDR3 region is CASSLGRFTGQSNQPQHF. CDR3 nucleotide sequence: TGTGCCAGCAGCTTAGGACGGTTTACAGGACAGTCCAATCAGCCCCAGCATTTT.

The V gene is TRBV11-1, the J gene TRBJ2-2; 7 bases match TRBD1. The CDR3 extends over 20 amino acids. V trimming: 5 bases; J trimming: 0 bases; junction bases outside the gene matches: 18. Germline CDR1 and CDR2: SGHAT and FQDESV (reference sequence). This CDR3 reads CASSLTGALVVRANTGELFF. Here the CDR3 DNA reads TGTGCCAGCAGCCTCACAGGGGCCCTCGTCGTCCGAGCGAACACCGGGGAGCTGTTTTTT.

V gene TRBV11-2 combines with J gene TRBJ1-1; weak D call: TRBD1 (5 bases). This CDR3 contains 13 residues. Germline-derived CDR1 and CDR2 are SGHAT and FQNNGV. The ends were cut back, 5 bases at V and 4 bases at J, with 11 bases in the middle. The CDR3 region is CASSQGVGTEAFF. The CDR3 DNA is TGTGCCAGCAGCCAGGGAGTGGGCACTGAAGCTTTCTTT.